This TCR beta chain was identified in a study of cytomegalovirus exposure and HLA in healthy donors. In germline, CDR1 is MNHEY, CDR2 SMNVEV (reference sequence). The CDR3 sequence is 14 residues long. The V segment lost 5 bases and the J segment 6 bases; nucleotides outside the gene matches: 6. Study-wide results and limits: Roughly even sequencing depth across donors was the assumption behind the presence/absence analyses. Later work found most CMV-associated TCR beta chains apparently HLA-restricted.

A word on this clone: No antigen is known for it.

This PCR relied on a set of 60 Vbeta primers and 13 Jbeta primers. Original processing methods: Later, an analysis found about 77 million unique TCR beta chains, and roughly 10 million of these were shared. The method was immunoSEQ multiplex PCR; TCRdb's version includes in-frame clones alone and lacks a portion of them. V and J calls and clone size are copied from that table; D and trimming were computed from the DNA. The table lists roughly 150,000 clones, 70% to 80% of them singletons. The chain couples TRBV27 to TRBJ2-7; 11 bases line up with TRBD1. The material sequenced was PBMCs. This receptor was identified in a male donor in good health and CMV-seronegative. CDR3 amino acids: CASSRAGTGGEQYF. In nucleotides, the CDR3 is TGTGCCAGCAGTCGAGCCGGGACAGGGGGCGAGCAGTACTTC.